These 17 T cell receptor beta chains originate from one sample sequenced in a study of blood T cell repertoires in COVID-19. The protocol was immunoSEQ multiplex PCR, while the TCRdb copy is restricted to in-frame clones and leaves out a portion. The table shows 70,000 or so clones, with over 85% occurring only once. The sample taken for sequencing was peripheral blood. Receptors were obtained from a man aged 50 to 59 with acute or convalescent COVID-19.

The chain has TRBV9 and TRBJ1-5; no clear D gene. V was trimmed by 0 bases and J by 5 bases, leaving 6 bases between them. Germline CDR1 SGDLS, CDR2 YYNGEE. This CDR3 is 13 amino acids long. The CDR3 bases are TGTGCCAGCAGCGTAGTCCCAGATCAGCCCCAGCATTTT. Residues: CASSVVPDQPQHF.

The chain links TRBV19 to TRBJ2-6; D is uncertain. The CDR3 runs 18 residues. Looked up from germline, CDR1 is LNHDA and CDR2 is SQIVND (reference sequence). V gave up 5 bases and J gave up 3 bases, with 20 bases separating them. The CDR3 protein is CASSQESPIFGGANVLTF. DNA for the CDR3: TGTGCCAGTAGTCAAGAGAGCCCTATTTTTGGTGGGGCCAACGTCCTGACTTTC.

The rearrangement links TRBV9 to TRBJ2-7; TRBD2 matches at 7 bases. The CDR3 runs to 16 residues. The J segment lost 6 bases and the V segment lost 4 bases, leaving 16 bases of the junction unmatched. Germline-derived CDR1 and CDR2 are SGDLS and YYNGEE. For the CDR3, the DNA is TGTGCCAGCAGCCATAGTCGAAAGGGAGGGCCCTCCGAGCAGTACTTC. It yields the protein CASSHSRKGGPSEQYF.

This sequence joins TRBV6-5 and TRBJ1-2; 8 bases are a match to TRBD1. The germline V gene has CDR1 MNHEY and CDR2 SVGAGI. The CDR3 has 12 residues. The trim removed 5 bases at V and 8 bases at J, leaving 4 bases unmatched. The CDR3 DNA reads TGTGCCAGCAGTCGGACAGGGATCGGCTACACCTTC. This translates into CASSRTGIGYTF.

The chain links TRBV2 to TRBJ2-7; D uncertain. Trimming cost V 2 bases and J 5 bases, with 13 bases left between them. The CDR3 runs to 14 residues. The germline V gene encodes CDR1 SNHLY and CDR2 FYNNEI. CDR3 loop: CASSELGSKNEQYF. CDR3 bases: TGTGCCAGCAGTGAACTGGGTAGCAAGAACGAGCAGTACTTC.

The chain combines TRBV5-1 with TRBJ1-5, with a possible D match to TRBD1 (6 bases). Germline CDR1 reads SGHRS; CDR2 reads YFSETQ. Trimming took 2 bases from V and 5 from J, leaving 8 bases between them. This CDR3 contains 13 residues. CDR3 loop: CASSLQGDQPQHF. CDR3 sequence (DNA): TGCGCCAGCAGCTTACAGGGAGATCAGCCCCAGCATTTT.

V is TRBV6-5 and J is TRBJ2-5, with a possible D match to TRBD2 (6 bases). The CDR3 has 12 amino acids. CDR1 is MNHEY, CDR2 SVGAGI, per germline. CDR3 in amino acids: CALGSGVETQYF. Here the CDR3 DNA reads TGTGCTCTAGGGTCGGGGGTAGAGACCCAGTACTTC.

The J gene is TRBJ2-1, the V gene TRBV10-2, with 9 bases lining up with TRBD2. The CDR3 loop spans 15 amino acids. Per the germline V gene, CDR1 is WSHSY and CDR2 is SAAADI. Germline trimming cut 7 bases from V and 3 bases from J; bases unmatched to any gene: 7. The CDR3 here is CASKPLAGYYNEQFF. The CDR3 DNA reads TGCGCCAGCAAACCCCTAGCGGGGTACTACAATGAGCAGTTCTTC.

The J gene is TRBJ2-7, the V gene TRBV6-5, with D perhaps matching TRBD1 (5 bases). CDR3 size: 13 residues. With 5 bases removed from V and 0 bases from J, the gap between germline ends came to 8 bases. Per germline, CDR1 MNHEY and CDR2 SVGAGI. The CDR3 nucleotides read TGTGCCAGCAGTATGACAGCCTCCTACGAGCAGTACTTC. Translation: CASSMTASYEQYF.

The V gene is TRBV11-2, the J gene TRBJ1-4; 9 bases are a match to TRBD1. In germline, CDR1 is SGHAT, CDR2 FQNNGV. The ends lost 4 bases at V and 6 bases at J; junction bases unmatched: 9. This CDR3 has 16 residues. In nucleotides, the CDR3 is TGTGCCAGCAGCTGGAATACGGGACAGGGAGATGAAAAACTGTTTTTT. Translating gives CASSWNTGQGDEKLFF.

The chain links TRBV20-1 to TRBJ2-4; possibly TRBD2 for D (6 bases). The V gene lost 3 bases and the J gene lost 3 bases, with 12 bases spanning the gap. Germline CDR1 is DFQATT and CDR2 is SNEGSKA (reference sequence). This CDR3 spans 14 amino acids. The CDR3 bases are TGCAGTGCTAGTGGGCGGGGATACAAAAACATTCAGTACTTC. Its translation: CSASGRGYKNIQYF.

The chain employs TRBV6-5 and TRBJ2-7, with TRBD2 matching 7 bases. The CDR3 is made up of 14 amino acids. The J segment lost 3 bases and the V segment lost 8 bases, leaving 10 bases of the junction unmatched. Germline CDR1 is MNHEY and CDR2 is SVGAGI. CDR3 bases: TGTGCCAGCTGGGGGGGAGGGCCGGACTACGAGCAGTACTTC. It codes for CASWGGGPDYEQYF.

The chain is built from TRBV7-9 and TRBJ1-4; D gene uncertain. The CDR3 extends over 16 amino acids. V was clipped by 1 base and J by 2 bases, with 11 bases between them. Per germline, CDR1 SEHNR and CDR2 FQNEAQ (reference sequence). The CDR3 DNA reads as TGTGCCAGCAGCTTAGGCACGGACTTGACTAATGAAAAACTGTTTTTT. This gives the protein CASSLGTDLTNEKLFF. Based on the CDR3 plus reference TRBV7-9 and TRBJ1-4, the full variable domain is DTGVSQNPRHKITKRGQNVTFRCDPISEHNRLYWYRQTLGQGPEFLTYFQNEAQLEKSRLLSDRFSAERPKGSFSTLEIQRTEQGDSAMYLCASSLGTDLTNEKLFFGSGTQLSVL.

The CDR3 sequence: CSFSRDRGIYEQYF. DNA for the CDR3: TGCAGCTTTAGCCGGGACAGGGGGATCTACGAGCAGTACTTC. The chain uses TRBV29-1 and TRBJ2-7; 11 bases map to TRBD1. The junction had 9 bases not matched to a gene; V was cut back by 8 bases and J by 3 bases. CDR1 and CDR2 (germline): SQVTM, ANQGSEA. This CDR3 has 14 amino acids.

The chain has TRBV27 and TRBJ2-2; 8 positions match TRBD2. The CDR3 runs to 17 residues. Trimming at V came to 2 bases and at J to 2 bases, leaving 7 bases not matched to a gene. Germline V gives CDR1 MNHEY, CDR2 SMNVEV (reference sequence). The chain's CDR3 is CASSLSYAGGNTGELFF. Written as DNA, the CDR3 is TGTGCCAGCAGTTTAAGTTATGCGGGAGGAAACACCGGGGAGCTGTTTTTT.

This chain uses TRBV27 with TRBJ2-5; tentatively, D is TRBD2 (7 bases). The CDR3 length is 14 residues. Germline V gene lookup returns CDR1 MNHEY and CDR2 SMNVEV (reference sequence). Trimming left V 3 bases short and J 7 bases short, with 15 bases between. CDR3 amino acids: CASSFAGGLGTQYF. CDR3 bases: TGTGCCAGCAGTTTTGCCGGGGGGCTTGGGACCCAGTACTTC.

V usage is TRBV5-5 and J usage is TRBJ1-2; D is uncertain. With 5 bases removed from V and 0 bases from J, the gap between germline ends came to 11 bases. This CDR3 spans 14 amino acids. Germline lookup yields CDR1 SGHKS and CDR2 YYEKEE (reference sequence). DNA of the CDR3: TGTGCCAGCAGTCAGTTATATCCTAACTATGGCTACACCTTC. It codes for CASSQLYPNYGYTF.